This is a list of T cell receptor beta chains from one sample in a study of T cells in localized non-small cell lung cancer. Data came from immunoSEQ multiplex PCR; TCRdb stores just in-frame clones and leaves some out. The profile covers 20,000 to 30,000 clones, with roughly 84% appearing a single time and about 4.8% taken by the ten largest. Here the sequenced sample was PBMCs, taken before any cancer treatment. The source of these receptors is a man between 40 and 70 years old with stage II lung adenocarcinoma. The CDR3 runs from the conserved cysteine through the conserved F or W. D genes are given only for firm matches. Size values are once, few and many counts, or a class for expanded clones, and some rows have none.

J	V	D	size	DNA	CDR3
TRBJ1-5	TRBV5-8	-	-	TGTGCCAGCAGCCACCGGACGGCCAATCAGCCCCAGCATTTT	CASSHRTANQPQHF
TRBJ2-6	TRBV5-6	-	few	TGTGCCAGCAGCTTGGCCCTCGTCAGCTCTGGGGCCAACGTCCTGACTTTC	CASSLALVSSGANVLTF
TRBJ1-1	TRBV5-4	-	once	TGTGCCAGCAAGCCGCCAGGGATGAACACTGAAGCTTTCTTT	CASKPPGMNTEAFF
TRBJ1-4	TRBV7-2	-	-	TGTGCCAGCGCCAAAAAGCAGGATTTTAATGAAAAACTGTTTTTT	CASAKKQDFNEKLFF
TRBJ2-7	TRBV28	-	-	TGTGCCAGCAGTATGGGGGGATACGAGCAGTACTTC	CASSMGGYEQYF
TRBJ1-5	TRBV6-1	-	-	TGTGCCAGCAGTTCTCCTAGGCGCAATCAGCCCCAGCATTTT	CASSSPRRNQPQHF
TRBJ1-2	TRBV5-4	-	-	TGTGCCAGCAGCTTGACCGGTGGACTCTACACCTTC	CASSLTGGLYTF
TRBJ2-5	TRBV12-5	TRBD2	once	TGTGCTAGCGGGGGGGCCGTAAAAAGAGAGACCCAGTACTTC	CASGGAVKRETQYF
TRBJ1-2	TRBV18	-	-	TGTGCCAGCTCTCCCGACAGTCTCTATGGCTACACCTTC	CASSPDSLYGYTF
TRBJ2-3	TRBV5-1	TRBD2	-	TGCGCCAGCAGCTTGACGGGGGGGCCCGGAGATACGCAGTATTTT	CASSLTGGPGDTQYF
TRBJ1-5	TRBV12-5	-	few	TGTGCTAGTGGTTTGTCACAGGGAGGGTCCCAGCATTTT	CASGLSQGGSQHF
TRBJ1-6	TRBV11-3	-	-	TGTGCCAGCAGCCTGGGGAGTTCACCCCTCCACTTT	CASSLGSSPLHF
TRBJ1-1	TRBV21-1	-	-	TGTGCCAGCAGCAGGGCAGCCGAGACTGAAGCTTTCTTT	CASSRAAETEAFF
TRBJ1-1	TRBV18	TRBD1	-	TGTGCCAGCTCAAATCAGGGGGCGACTGAAGCTTTCTTT	CASSNQGATEAFF
TRBJ2-1	TRBV7-9	-	-	TGTGCCAGCACCTCGGATGTCTCCTACAATGAGCAGTTCTTC	CASTSDVSYNEQFF
TRBJ2-5	TRBV5-1	-	-	TGCGCCAGCAGCTCCACCGGCAAAAGTGAGGAGACCCAGTACTTC	CASSSTGKSEETQYF
TRBJ1-1	TRBV27	-	-	TGTGCCAGCAGTGAAGGGGGTGCTGAAGCTTTCTTT	CASSEGGAEAFF
TRBJ1-5	TRBV10-1	TRBD1	-	TGCGCCAGCACCCCGGACAGGGAAGCCCAGCCCCAGCATTTT	CASTPDREAQPQHF
TRBJ2-1	TRBV5-1	TRBD2	-	TGCGCCAGCAGCTTGGATCCCGGGAGGAGCTCCTACAATGAGCAGTTCTTC	CASSLDPGRSSYNEQFF
TRBJ2-3	TRBV27	-	-	TGTGCCAGCAGGGAACGGAGGTATATGGGCTCAGATACGCAGTATTTT	CASRERRYMGSDTQYF
TRBJ1-1	TRBV5-1	-	-	TGCGCCAGCAGCTTGACTTCGGGGTCCACTGAAGCTTTCTTT	CASSLTSGSTEAFF
TRBJ1-3	TRBV28	-	-	TGTGCCAGCAGTTTCCTAGGCCCTGGAAACACCATATATTTT	CASSFLGPGNTIYF
TRBJ2-5	TRBV5-4	TRBD2	-	TGTGCCAGCAGCGACCCCCCGGTAGCGGGACAAGAGACCCAGTACTTC	CASSDPPVAGQETQYF
TRBJ1-1	TRBV27	-	few	TGTGCCAGCAGTTTCCGAGGGGCCACTGAAGCTTTCTTT	CASSFRGATEAFF
TRBJ2-1	TRBV7-3	-	-	TGTGCCAGCAGCTTGGAGGGGGCTGATGAGCAGTTCTTC	CASSLEGADEQFF
TRBJ2-3	TRBV9	-	-	TGTGCCAGCAGCCCTTACAGGAGAAGGTTGACTTCCACAGATACGCAGTATTTT	CASSPYRRRLTSTDTQYF